This TCR beta chain emerged from a study of cytomegalovirus exposure and HLA in healthy donors. Generated by immunoSEQ multiplex PCR, the TCRdb table keeps only in-frame clones and is missing some. The sample shows some 80,000 clones, 95% to 97% of them seen only once. The donors were part of the validation cohort of 120 subjects. That cohort was separate from the first cohort, which comprised fewer than 800 subjects. The CDR3 consists of 13 residues. Germline CDR1 reads SGHRS; CDR2 reads YFSETQ. V lost 3 bases to trimming and J lost 2 bases, with 9 bases between them. Study-level findings and limits: Reports described diagnosis of cytomegalovirus status by the classifier as highly specific and sensitive. Listed as cytomegalovirus-associated were around 160 TCR beta chains.

A remark on this clone: No antigen is known for it.

Sequencing was performed on PBMCs. The origin of this receptor is a woman between 18 and 29 years old in good health and CMV-seronegative. V is TRBV5-1 and J is TRBJ2-7; D remains unclear. Written as DNA, the CDR3 is TGCGCCAGCAGCTGGTCTACCGCCTACGAGCAGTACTTC. Translated, it gives CASSWSTAYEQYF.